Shown below are 23 T cell receptor beta chains from a single sample sequenced in a study of human T cells and chemical hapten exposure. Time point here: pre-sensitization, week 0. Treatment reported: therapeutic diphenylcyclopropenone sensitization with weekly scalp DPC. TCRdb processed the RACE reads anew with MiXCR; each CDR3 protein has one entry. The profile shows tens of thousands of distinct CDR3 sequences, 9.6% of them singletons. The sample in question was whole blood, obtained in connection with sensitization to the hapten diphenylcyclopropenone (DPC). These receptors were obtained from a middle-aged woman with alopecia areata. Some clones in this sample may be carry-over from other donors' samples.

This clonotype was seen more than once but under ten times. CDR3 DNA sequence: TGTGCCAGCAGCTCGAGAGGTAGCGGTAGCACAGATACGCAGTATTTT. Encoded protein: CASSSRGSGSTDTQYF. The chain links TRBV7-3 to TRBJ2-3, with D perhaps matching TRBD2 (6 bases). Trimming removed 4 bases from V and 0 bases from J, with 14 bases in between. Germline loops: CDR1 SGHTA, CDR2 FQGTGA. This CDR3 region has 16 residues.

This clonotype was detected ten times or more. This rearrangement joins TRBV3-1 to TRBJ2-3; the D is unclear. CDR3 size: 14 residues. CDR1 and CDR2 (germline): LGHDT, YNNKEL (reference sequence). With 0 bases removed from V and 4 bases from J, the gap between germline ends came to 8 bases. The chain's CDR3 is CASSQDRGSDTQYF. CDR3 bases: TGTGCCAGCAGCCAAGATCGTGGTTCAGATACGCAGTATTTT.

This clonotype was counted many times. The J gene is TRBJ1-5, the V gene TRBV6-2 or TRBV6-3, with D possibly being TRBD1 (6 bases). The CDR3 runs to 13 residues. The V and J ends lost 4 bases and 5 bases respectively, with 9 bases between them. Germline V gives CDR1 MNHEY, CDR2 SVGEGT. As DNA, the CDR3 is TGTGCCAGCAGTTTAACAGGGTATCAGCCCCAGCATTTT. Its translation: CASSLTGYQPQHF.

There are many counts of this clonotype. CDR3 DNA sequence: TGTGCCAGCAGCCCGTCGCGGGGGCAACAGCCCCAGCATTTT. Amino acid sequence: CASSPSRGQQPQHF. The chain has TRBV12-3 or TRBV12-4 and TRBJ1-5, with a tentative D call TRBD1 (6 bases). The V and J ends lost 6 bases and 7 bases respectively, with 16 bases between them. The CDR3 totals 14 residues.

This clonotype was counted ten times or more. The CDR3 coding sequence is TGTGCCAGCAGCGCGGAGGTATCGAATTCACCCCTCCACTTT. Residues: CASSAEVSNSPLHF. This chain connects TRBV7-2 to TRBJ1-6, with no clear D. Looked up from germline, CDR1 is SGHTA and CDR2 is FQGNSA. Deletions cut 5 bases from V and 7 bases from J, with 12 bases between. The CDR3 loop spans 14 amino acids.

V gene TRBV21-1 combines with J gene TRBJ2-1; no check of the table's D call, TRBD1, against the DNA was made. TRBV21-1 corresponds to a pseudogene. CDR3 length: 20 amino acids. The CDR3 DNA reads as TGTGCCAGCAGCTCCCGAACCGGGACGGATCAGAAGAGGGCTTTCAATGAGCAGTTCTTC. As protein: CASSSRTGTDQKRAFNEQFF.

This clonotype was seen ten or more times. The chain links TRBV7-9 to TRBJ2-3; the match to TRBD2 covers 12 bases. The CDR3 length is 16 residues. The trim removed 3 bases at V and 3 bases at J, leaving 4 bases unmatched. The germline CDR1 and CDR2 sequences are SEHNR and FQNEAQ (reference sequence). The CDR3 is CASSLKLAGGTDTQYF. The CDR3 bases are TGTGCCAGCAGCTTGAAGCTAGCGGGGGGGACAGATACGCAGTATTTT. Together with reference TRBV7-9 and TRBJ2-3, the CDR3 gives the full variable domain: DTGVSQNPRHKITKRGQNVTFRCDPISEHNRLYWYRQTLGQGPEFLTYFQNEAQLEKSRLLSDRFSAERPKGSFSTLEIQRTEQGDSAMYLCASSLKLAGGTDTQYFGPGTRLTVL.

This clonotype was observed many times. This sequence joins TRBV12-5 and TRBJ2-5; 12 bases are a match to TRBD2. This CDR3 is built from 14 residues. The V gene end was trimmed by 6 bases and the J gene end by 5 bases; junction bases not matched to a gene: 4. The germline CDR1 and CDR2 sequences are LGHNT and FRNRAP. Written as DNA, the CDR3 is TGTGCTAGTGGACCCGGACTAGCGGGGGAGACCCAGTACTTC. Translated: CASGPGLAGETQYF.

This clonotype came up a few times. The chain couples TRBV6-5 to TRBJ2-7; D is ambiguous. Between the trimmed V and J ends, which lost 10 bases and 4 bases, there was a span of 11 bases. The germline gives CDR1 MNHEY, CDR2 SVGAGI. This CDR3 comprises 11 residues. The CDR3 loop is CATVFRYEQYF. CDR3 coding DNA: TGTGCCACCGTGTTTCGATACGAGCAGTACTTC.

This clonotype was seen a few times. This rearrangement joins TRBV10-3 to TRBJ1-1; no clear D gene. Germline V lookup: CDR1 ENHRY, CDR2 SYGVKD. The CDR3 totals 14 residues. V was cut by 8 bases and J by 0 bases, with 13 bases left in between. In DNA form, the CDR3 reads TGTGCCATCGGGGAGCCGAATTTGAACACTGAAGCTTTCTTT. It encodes CAIGEPNLNTEAFF.

Ten or more counts support this clonotype. J is TRBJ2-1 and V is TRBV6-4; 10 bases are a match to TRBD1. V lost 5 bases and J lost 8; bases outside the gene matches: 9. The CDR3 consists of 15 residues. Looked up from germline, CDR1 is MRHNA and CDR2 is SNTAGT. The CDR3 DNA is TGTGCCAGCAGTCGTCCGGGACAGGGGCGCGATGAGCAGTTCTTC. Its protein is CASSRPGQGRDEQFF.

This clonotype was counted at least ten times. The rearrangement uses TRBV14 and TRBJ2-7; 12 bases are shared with TRBD1. Per the germline V gene, CDR1 is SGHDN and CDR2 is FVKESK. This CDR3 is built from 14 residues. Trimming at V came to 5 bases and at J to 5 bases, leaving 4 bases not matched to a gene. The CDR3 DNA sequence: TGTGCCAGCAGCTGGGACAGGGGGCTCGACGAGCAGTACTTC. It translates to CASSWDRGLDEQYF. Full variable domain (missing parts from reference TRBV14 and TRBJ2-7): EAGVTQFPSHSVIEKGQTVTLRCDPISGHDNLYWYRRVMGKEIKFLLHFVKESKQDESGMPNNRFLAERTGGTYSTLKVQPAELEDSGVYFCASSWDRGLDEQYFGPGTRLTVT.

This sequence joins TRBV30 and TRBJ1-5, with 10 bases lining up with TRBD1. The CDR3 loop spans 13 amino acids. Per germline, CDR1 GTSNPN and CDR2 SVGIG (reference sequence). The DNA for the CDR3 is TGTGCTGCCCGGACAGGGGGAAATCAGCCCCAGCATTTT. It specifies CAARTGGNQPQHF.

This clonotype was observed once. This chain connects TRBV7-2 to TRBJ1-5; D is uncertain. V lost 4 bases to trimming and J lost 1 base, with 17 bases between them. CDR1 and CDR2 from the germline V gene are SGHTA and FQGNSA. This CDR3 contains 17 residues. The CDR3 DNA sequence: TGTGCCAGCAGCTCGGAGCGGAGCCGCCGAAGCAATCAGCCCCAGCATTTT. Its translation: CASSSERSRRSNQPQHF. Variable domain in full (rest from reference TRBV7-2 and TRBJ1-5): GAGVSQSPSNKVTEKGKDVELRCDPISGHTALYWYRQSLGQGLEFLIYFQGNSAPDKSGLPSDRFSAERTGGSVSTLTIQRTQQEDSAVYLCASSSERSRRSNQPQHFGDGTRLSIL.

CDR3 bases: TGTGCCAGCAGAGGGACAGGACGGGTAAGGGCCAATGAGCAGTTCTTC. Translation: CASRGTGRVRANEQFF. V is TRBV28 and J is TRBJ2-1; 8 nucleotides align to TRBD1. The CDR3 runs to 16 residues. Losses at the gene ends were 6 bases for V and 6 bases for J; bases not matched to a gene: 13. Germline V CDR1 and CDR2: MDHEN, SYDVKM.

This clonotype came up many times. This sequence joins TRBV5-4 and TRBJ2-5, with 8 nucleotides matching TRBD1. V lost 4 bases to trimming and J lost 2 bases; unmatched junction nucleotides: 10. The CDR3 runs to 16 residues. Germline V CDR1 and CDR2: SGHNT, YYREEE (reference sequence). The chain's CDR3 is CASSQGVGTGQETQYF. CDR3 bases: TGTGCCAGCAGCCAGGGGGTTGGGACAGGACAAGAGACCCAGTACTTC. Complete variable domain (other parts from reference TRBV5-4 and TRBJ2-5): ETGVTQSPTHLIKTRGQQVTLRCSSQSGHNTVSWYQQALGQGPQFIFQYYREEENGRGNFPPRFSGLQFPNYSSELNVNALELDDSALYLCASSQGVGTGQETQYFGPGTRLLVL.

A few counts support this clonotype. The chain uses TRBV6-6 and TRBJ2-1; 11 bases are a match to TRBD2. Trimming removed 0 bases from V and 10 bases from J; junction bases left unmatched: 8. The CDR3 contains 16 residues. The germline V gene encodes CDR1 MNHNY and CDR2 SVGAGI (reference sequence). DNA for the CDR3: TGTGCCAGCAGTTACTCGATTAGCGGGGGGGGAGGCGAGCAGTTCTTC. Encoded protein: CASSYSISGGGGEQFF.

This clonotype was detected only a few times. The chain has TRBV2 and TRBJ1-4; D gene uncertain. Germline values: CDR1 SNHLY, CDR2 FYNNEI. The CDR3 is 14 amino acids. V was pared by 4 bases and J by 3 bases, with 9 bases between. This CDR3 reads CASSARVSNEKLFF. The CDR3 bases are TGTGCCAGCAGTGCGAGGGTGTCTAATGAAAAACTGTTTTTT. Drawing the rest from reference TRBV2 and TRBJ1-4, the complete variable domain is EPEVTQTPSHQVTQMGQEVILRCVPISNHLYFYWYRQILGQKVEFLVSFYNNEISEKSEIFDDQFSVERPDGSNFTLKIRSTKLEDSAMYFCASSARVSNEKLFFGSGTQLSVL.

This clonotype was seen many times. The V and J genes are TRBV6-6 and TRBJ1-1; 8 nucleotides match TRBD1. Germline V gene data show CDR1 as MNHNY and CDR2 as SVGAGI (reference sequence). V dropped 11 bases and J dropped 6; count of bases not matched to a gene: 11. This CDR3 is 13 amino acids long. The CDR3 DNA reads TGTGCCGGAGTGACAGGGGAGGGGGCTGAAGCTTTCTTT. As protein: CAGVTGEGAEAFF.

In its sample, this clonotype was seen a few times. The J gene is TRBJ2-2, the V gene TRBV6-2 or TRBV6-3, with TRBD2 matching 13 bases. CDR3 size: 19 residues. V lost 2 bases and J lost 0; bases outside the gene matches: 6. The germline CDR1 and CDR2 sequences are MNHEY and SVGEGT. The CDR3 protein is CASSYSRGLAGANTGELFF. CDR3 DNA: TGTGCCAGCAGTTACAGCCGAGGACTAGCGGGGGCGAACACCGGGGAGCTGTTTTTT.

This clonotype was detected ten times or more. The junction departs from germline at one end; a sequencing error may be responsible. The chain has TRBV7-2 and TRBJ2-5; 10 positions agree with TRBD2. Germline CDR1 is SGHTA and CDR2 is FQGNSA. The CDR3 length is 15 residues. CDR3 in amino acids: CASSLAGATQETQYF. CDR3 coding DNA: TGTGCCAGCAGCCTAGCGGGGGCCACCCAAGAGACCCAGTACTTC.

This clonotype has just a few counts. The CDR3 region has the DNA TGCGCCAGCAGCCCCCTGGTCCAGGGAGCTAACTATGGCTACACCTTC. As protein: CASSPLVQGANYGYTF. The V gene is TRBV5-1, the J gene TRBJ1-2; D possibly corresponds to TRBD1 (5 bases). In germline, CDR1 is SGHRS, CDR2 YFSETQ. V lost 4 bases and J 0 bases, leaving 16 bases between the germline ends. The CDR3 has 16 residues. Full variable domain (missing parts from reference TRBV5-1 and TRBJ1-2): KAGVTQTPRYLIKTRGQQVTLSCSPISGHRSVSWYQQTPGQGLQFLFEYFSETQRNKGNFPGRFSGRQFSNSRSEMNVSTLELGDSALYLCASSPLVQGANYGYTFGSGTRLTVV.

This clonotype was detected many times. The chain recombines TRBV9 with TRBJ2-5; D assignment may be TRBD1 or TRBD2 (6 bases each). V was trimmed by 4 bases and J by 1 base, leaving 14 bases between them. Germline V gives CDR1 SGDLS, CDR2 YYNGEE. The CDR3 is 15 residues long. CDR3 DNA: TGTGCCAGCAGCCCGGGGGCTAGCAGCCAAGAGACCCAGTACTTC. Translated: CASSPGASSQETQYF.